A selection of T cell receptor beta chains follows, all from one sample in a study of metastatic and nonmetastatic thyroid tumors. TCRdb reanalyzed the PCR reads via MiXCR. The sample carries about 6,800 clones, around 3.3% recorded once. What was sequenced was tumor tissue. These receptors all stem from a female donor with papillary thyroid cancer or a benign thyroid nodule (not recorded which). Some clones in this sample may be carry-over from other donors' samples. Both conserved end residues are part of each CDR3. Each record gives: V gene, clone size, J gene, D gene, CDR3 DNA, CDR3 protein. D genes are given only for firm matches. Rows may omit the clone size; those that give it use once, few, many or a size class.

V gene: TRBV6-2/TRBV6-3; clone size: many; J gene: TRBJ2-3; D gene: TRBD2; CDR3 DNA: TGTGCCAGCAGTTACCTATCTAGCGGATTCACAGATACGCAGTATTTT; CDR3 protein: CASSYLSSGFTDTQYF
V gene: TRBV24-1; clone size: many; J gene: TRBJ2-1; D gene: -; CDR3 DNA: TGTGCCACCAGTGACCCTAAGGACGGGGATGAGCAGTTCTTC; CDR3 protein: CATSDPKDGDEQFF
V gene: TRBV10-2; clone size: many; J gene: TRBJ1-3; D gene: TRBD1; CDR3 DNA: TGCGCCAGCACCCCCTGGGGGGCCCAGGGGGGCACCATATATTTT; CDR3 protein: CASTPWGAQGGTIYF
V gene: TRBV12-3/TRBV12-4; clone size: medium-sized; J gene: TRBJ2-3; D gene: -; CDR3 DNA: TGTGCCAGCAGGATCACCGGGCCTATAACAGATACGCAGTATTTT; CDR3 protein: CASRITGPITDTQYF
V gene: TRBV11-2; clone size: medium-sized; J gene: TRBJ2-1; D gene: TRBD2; CDR3 DNA: TGTGCCAGCAGCCCGGGACTAGCGGGAGGGGATGAGCAGTTCTTC; CDR3 protein: CASSPGLAGGDEQFF
V gene: TRBV14; clone size: many; J gene: TRBJ1-4; D gene: -; CDR3 DNA: TGTGCCAGCAGCCATCGCGCGGTACTCGCAGCTACTAATGAAAAACTGTTTTTT; CDR3 protein: CASSHRAVLAATNEKLFF
V gene: TRBV19; clone size: medium-sized; J gene: TRBJ2-1; D gene: -; CDR3 DNA: TGTGCCAGTAGCTCGCCGGGGCTAGGAACTGAGCAGTTCTTC; CDR3 protein: CASSSPGLGTEQFF
V gene: TRBV5-1; clone size: medium-sized; J gene: TRBJ2-3; D gene: TRBD1; CDR3 DNA: TGCGCCAGCAGCCTACAGGGGCCTTTGTCGGATACGCAGTATTTT; CDR3 protein: CASSLQGPLSDTQYF
V gene: TRBV6-2/TRBV6-3; clone size: medium-sized; J gene: TRBJ2-7; D gene: TRBD2; CDR3 DNA: TGTGCCAGCAGCTCTAGCGGAGGAGGCTACGAGCAGTACTTC; CDR3 protein: CASSSSGGGYEQYF
V gene: TRBV11-2; clone size: medium-sized; J gene: TRBJ1-1; D gene: -; CDR3 DNA: TGTGCCAGCAGCGGTGAGGGGGGCTATAACACTGAAGCTTTCTTT; CDR3 protein: CASSGEGGYNTEAFF
V gene: TRBV10-3; clone size: many; J gene: TRBJ2-3; D gene: -; CDR3 DNA: TGTGCCATCAGTGAGGGTAGCGGTCGGGGAACAGATACGCAGTATTTT; CDR3 protein: CAISEGSGRGTDTQYF
V gene: TRBV6-5; clone size: medium-sized; J gene: TRBJ2-5; D gene: -; CDR3 DNA: TGTGCCAGCAGTTACTCCGGGGTGGAGACCCAGTACTTC; CDR3 protein: CASSYSGVETQYF
V gene: TRBV15; clone size: medium-sized; J gene: TRBJ1-5; D gene: TRBD1; CDR3 DNA: TGTGCCACCAGCAGCAGACAGGGGCCGAATCAGCCCCAGCATTTT; CDR3 protein: CATSSRQGPNQPQHF
V gene: TRBV28; clone size: -; J gene: TRBJ1-2; D gene: -; CDR3 DNA: TGTGCCAGCACCCCGCCTGGGGGGGACTATGGCTACACCTTC; CDR3 protein: CASTPPGGDYGYTF
V gene: TRBV7-6; clone size: many; J gene: TRBJ2-7; D gene: TRBD2; CDR3 DNA: TGTGCCAGCAGACAAAGCGGGAGCTCCTACGAGCAGTACTTC; CDR3 protein: CASRQSGSSYEQYF
V gene: TRBV30; clone size: many; J gene: TRBJ1-1; D gene: TRBD1; CDR3 DNA: TGTGCCTGGAGCCTCGGGGGAGGGGGCGGAGGGACTGAAGCTTTCTTT; CDR3 protein: CAWSLGGGGGGTEAFF
V gene: TRBV12-3/TRBV12-4; clone size: medium-sized; J gene: TRBJ1-4; D gene: -; CDR3 DNA: TGTGCCAGCAGTCCAAAGACCCTCCGGAATGAAAAACTGTTTTTT; CDR3 protein: CASSPKTLRNEKLFF
V gene: TRBV5-6; clone size: medium-sized; J gene: TRBJ1-2; D gene: -; CDR3 DNA: TGTGCCAGCAGCTTGGTCCTAGGAAGAAGCTATGGCTACACCTTC; CDR3 protein: CASSLVLGRSYGYTF
V gene: TRBV12-3/TRBV12-4; clone size: medium-sized; J gene: TRBJ2-3; D gene: TRBD1; CDR3 DNA: TGTGCCAGCAGTTTAGCGGGACAGAACACAGATACGCAGTATTTT; CDR3 protein: CASSLAGQNTDTQYF
V gene: TRBV5-1; clone size: many; J gene: TRBJ2-2; D gene: -; CDR3 DNA: TGCGCCAGCAGCTTGGTCGTCGGGACGGCGAACACCGGGGAGCTGTTTTTT; CDR3 protein: CASSLVVGTANTGELFF
V gene: TRBV9; clone size: medium-sized; J gene: TRBJ2-1; D gene: TRBD2; CDR3 DNA: TGTGCCAGCAGCACCGGACTAGCGTATCCCTACAATGAGCAGTTCTTC; CDR3 protein: CASSTGLAYPYNEQFF
V gene: TRBV6-1; clone size: many; J gene: TRBJ1-3; D gene: -; CDR3 DNA: TGTGCCAGCAGTGAGGGGGCAAGGGATCCGTTCCTCTCTGGAAACACCATATATTTT; CDR3 protein: CASSEGARDPFLSGNTIYF
V gene: TRBV11-3; clone size: medium-sized; J gene: TRBJ2-1; D gene: -; CDR3 DNA: TGTGCCAGCAGCCCCCCGACTAGGAATTTCGATGAGCAGTTCTTC; CDR3 protein: CASSPPTRNFDEQFF
V gene: TRBV19; clone size: many; J gene: TRBJ2-1; D gene: -; CDR3 DNA: TGTGCCAGTGGGGAGCTAGCTAACAATGAGCAGTTCTTC; CDR3 protein: CASGELANNEQFF
V gene: TRBV6-5; clone size: few; J gene: TRBJ2-7; D gene: -; CDR3 DNA: TGTGCCAGCAGTTACTCGGGGAGTGAGCAGTACTTC; CDR3 protein: CASSYSGSEQYF
V gene: TRBV6-1; clone size: medium-sized; J gene: TRBJ1-3; D gene: TRBD1; CDR3 DNA: TGTGCCAGCAGCCGGGACAGGGCAACTGGAAACACCATATATTTT; CDR3 protein: CASSRDRATGNTIYF